Below are 22 T cell receptor beta chains sequenced from a single sample in a study of T cells in localized non-small cell lung cancer. Data came from immunoSEQ multiplex PCR; TCRdb stores just in-frame clones and leaves some out. The profile shows 55,000 to 80,000 clones, almost 85% of them singletons. This sample comprised peripheral blood, obtained before any cancer treatment. The origin of the receptors is an older female donor with stage I lung adenocarcinoma.

This chain joins TRBV10-3 and TRBJ1-2; no firm D call. The CDR3 spans 14 residues. CDR1 and CDR2 (germline): ENHRY, SYGVKD. Trimming took off 5 bases at V and 6 bases at J, with 16 bases between the two ends. The CDR3, as DNA: TGTGCCATCAGTCCAAAGGCCGCAAAAGATGGCTACACCTTC. It encodes CAISPKAAKDGYTF.

The genes are TRBV9 and TRBJ2-1; the D is unclear. CDR1 is SGDLS and CDR2 is YYNGEE in the germline V gene. This CDR3 has 13 amino acids. V was trimmed by 3 bases and J by 6 bases, leaving 10 bases between them. CDR3 DNA sequence: TGTGCCAGCAGCGCCGACTTTCCCAATGAGCAGTTCTTC. Translated: CASSADFPNEQFF. Looking up the rest from reference TRBV9 and TRBJ2-1 gives the full variable domain: DSGVTQTPKHLITATGQRVTLRCSPRSGDLSVYWYQQSLDQGLQFLIQYYNGEERAKGNILERFSAQQFPDLHSELNLSSLELGDSALYFCASSADFPNEQFFGPGTRLTVL.

CDR3 bases: TGTGCCAGCAGTGAAGACGGGGGTAACTATGGCTACACCTTC. Its protein is CASSEDGGNYGYTF. The rearrangement links TRBV2 to TRBJ1-2; a possible D gene is TRBD1 (5 bases). Germline V gene data show CDR1 as SNHLY and CDR2 as FYNNEI. V lost 1 base to trimming and J lost 1 base, with 7 bases between them. The CDR3 runs to 14 residues.

The V and J genes are TRBV6-1 and TRBJ1-1; 7 nucleotides match TRBD1. With 5 bases clipped from V and 3 bases from J, the junction kept 6 bases outside the gene matches. Germline CDR1 is MNHNS and CDR2 is SASEGT. There are 14 residues in the CDR3. CDR3 protein: CASSLRQGHTEAFF. CDR3 DNA sequence: TGTGCCAGCAGTCTCCGACAGGGCCACACTGAAGCTTTCTTT.

J is TRBJ1-2 and V is TRBV5-1; D is ambiguous. The V gene's germline CDR1 is SGHRS and CDR2 YFSETQ. The CDR3 is 12 residues long. The germline V and J ends were trimmed by 1 base and 4 bases, with 5 bases remaining between them. This chain's CDR3 is CASSLPGYGYTF. In DNA form, the CDR3 reads TGCGCCAGCAGCTTGCCGGGCTATGGCTACACCTTC.

This clone appeared once. The genes are TRBV10-2 and TRBJ2-1; 11 bases match TRBD2. The ends lost 2 bases at V and 5 bases at J; junction bases unmatched: 5. Germline V gene data show CDR1 as WSHSY and CDR2 as SAAADI. This CDR3 region has 16 residues. CDR3 region: CASSELSGRADNEQFF. The CDR3 DNA sequence: TGCGCCAGCAGTGAGCTTAGCGGGAGGGCCGACAATGAGCAGTTCTTC.

The rearrangement joins TRBV9 to TRBJ1-2; possible D gene TRBD1, 5 bases. Trimming took 4 bases from V and 4 from J, leaving 14 bases between them. Germline-derived CDR1 and CDR2 are SGDLS and YYNGEE. This CDR3 has 14 residues. The DNA of the CDR3 is TGTGCCAGCAGCCCAGGAACGGGGACCTATGGCTACACCTTC. It specifies CASSPGTGTYGYTF.

This rearrangement joins TRBV18 to TRBJ2-5; 8 bases agree with TRBD1. The CDR3 sequence is 14 residues long. V shed 4 bases, J shed 4 bases, and the junction held 5 bases outside the gene matches. Per the germline V gene, CDR1 is KGHSH and CDR2 is LQKENI. The CDR3 reads CASSHGQGGETQYF. The CDR3 region has the DNA TGTGCCAGCTCACACGGACAGGGAGGAGAGACCCAGTACTTC.

The gene calls are TRBV11-2 and TRBJ2-5; 8 bases are a match to TRBD2. This CDR3 spans 15 amino acids. Germline loops: CDR1 SGHAT, CDR2 FQNNGV. Losses at the gene ends were 3 bases for V and 4 bases for J; bases not matched to a gene: 7. CDR3 in DNA: TGTGCCAGCAGCTTGGTGGTGGCGGGGGGAGAGACCCAGTACTTC. Its translation: CASSLVVAGGETQYF.

The table lists this clone with a count of one. This sequence joins TRBV6-1 and TRBJ2-1; the D is unclear. The CDR3 runs to 12 residues. Germline loops: CDR1 MNHNS, CDR2 SASEGT. V was clipped by 4 bases and J by 7 bases, with 8 bases between them. Here the CDR3 reads CASSGFGNEQFF. The CDR3 DNA is TGTGCCAGCAGTGGTTTCGGGAATGAGCAGTTCTTC.

J is TRBJ2-1 and V is TRBV10-1; 7 bases agree with TRBD2. This CDR3 contains 13 residues. Unmatched junction bases numbered 5, after V lost 3 bases and J lost 9 bases. Looked up from germline, CDR1 is WNHNN and CDR2 is SYGVQD (reference sequence). The CDR3, as DNA: TGCGCCAGCAGTGAAAGACTAGCAAGTGAGCAGTTCTTC. It specifies CASSERLASEQFF.

The chain uses TRBV2 and TRBJ1-2; 9 bases align to TRBD1. CDR1 and CDR2 from the germline V gene are SNHLY and FYNNEI. The CDR3 length is 13 residues. V shed 8 bases, J shed 1 base, and the junction held 2 bases outside the gene matches. The CDR3 loop reads CASGGQGNYGYTF. The CDR3, as DNA: TGTGCCAGCGGGGGACAGGGTAACTATGGCTACACCTTC.

This clone has a handful of counts. This rearrangement joins TRBV10-1 to TRBJ2-3; 10 bases align to TRBD1. The CDR3 spans 15 residues. CDR1 is WNHNN and CDR2 is SYGVQD in the germline V gene (reference sequence). The ends lost 4 bases at V and 5 bases at J; junction bases unmatched: 6. Written as DNA, the CDR3 is TGCGCCAGCAGTGGGTCCGGGACAGGGGAAGATACGCAGTATTTT. It yields the protein CASSGSGTGEDTQYF.

For this clone: Germline and junction disagree at one end, which may indicate a read error. The chain carries TRBV28 and TRBJ1-2; D is unclear. Germline lookup yields CDR1 MDHEN and CDR2 SYDVKM. The CDR3 totals 14 residues. CDR3: CDSTLGGANYGYTF. CDR3 nucleotide sequence: TGTGACAGCACCCTGGGCGGAGCTAACTATGGCTACACCTTC.

The rearrangement uses TRBV6-5 and TRBJ1-5; 8 bases agree with TRBD1. The CDR3 consists of 15 residues. V was clipped by 8 bases and J by 1 base; unmatched bases: 7. Germline lookup yields CDR1 MNHEY and CDR2 SVGAGI. As DNA, the CDR3 is TGTGCCAGCTCAAGGGGACAGGCGAGCAATCAGCCCCAGCATTTT. Protein product: CASSRGQASNQPQHF.

This chain connects TRBV19 to TRBJ1-1; D possibly corresponds to TRBD1 (5 bases). CDR1 LNHDA and CDR2 SQIVND come from the germline V gene (reference sequence). The CDR3 length is 12 residues. V was trimmed by 9 bases and J by 2 bases, leaving 10 bases between them. CDR3 loop: CASQTGNTEAFF. The CDR3 DNA reads TGTGCCAGCCAAACAGGAAACACTGAAGCTTTCTTT.

The rearrangement links TRBV10-3 to TRBJ2-1; TRBD2 matches at 10 bases. CDR3 length: 14 residues. The V gene's germline CDR1 is ENHRY and CDR2 SYGVKD. V gave up 5 bases and J gave up 7 bases; unmatched junction bases: 5. The CDR3 DNA sequence: TGTGCCATCAGTACTAGCGGGGCGGGAAATGAGCAGTTCTTC. Amino acid sequence: CAISTSGAGNEQFF.

The CDR3 nucleotides read TGTGCCAGCAGCCTCGGACTAGCGGAGCACACCGGGGAGCTGTTTTTT. Residues: CASSLGLAEHTGELFF. The chain recombines TRBV2 with TRBJ2-2; 10 bases match TRBD2. Germline CDR1 and CDR2: SNHLY and FYNNEI. The CDR3 runs to 16 residues. After removal of 6 bases from V and 3 bases from J, the junction contained 7 bases not matched to a gene.

This clone was seen only a few times. The identical CDR3 is also encoded by other nucleotide sequences in the sample. The chain carries TRBV27 and TRBJ1-1; perhaps TRBD1 as D (6 bases). Trimming took 9 bases from V and 5 from J, leaving 10 bases between them. CDR3 length equals 11 residues. Looked up from germline, CDR1 is MNHEY and CDR2 is SMNVEV (reference sequence). This chain's CDR3 is CASTGYTEAFF. The DNA for the CDR3 is TGTGCCAGTACAGGGTATACTGAAGCTTTCTTT.

The chain combines TRBV11-2 with TRBJ2-7; D is perhaps TRBD1 (5 bases). The CDR3 runs to 12 residues. Germline CDR1 is SGHAT and CDR2 is FQNNGV. V lost 8 bases and J lost 0, with 8 bases in between. CDR3 amino acids: CASSGNSYEQYF. DNA of the CDR3: TGTGCCAGCTCAGGGAACTCCTACGAGCAGTACTTC. Full variable domain (remainder filled in from reference TRBV11-2 and TRBJ2-7): EAGVAQSPRYKIIEKRQSVAFWCNPISGHATLYWYQQILGQGPKLLIQFQNNGVVDDSQLPKDRFSAERLKGVDSTLKIQPAKLEDSAVYLCASSGNSYEQYFGPGTRLTVT.

This chain connects TRBV7-6 to TRBJ1-2; D remains ambiguous. This CDR3 has 13 amino acids. The germline CDR1 and CDR2 sequences are SGHVS and FNYEAQ. Deletions cut 0 bases from V and 3 bases from J, with 5 bases between. CDR3 sequence: CASSLAQDYGYTF. The CDR3 DNA reads as TGTGCCAGCAGCTTAGCGCAGGACTATGGCTACACCTTC. The full variable domain, rest sourced from reference TRBV7-6 and TRBJ1-2, is GAGVSQSPRYKVTKRGQDVALRCDPISGHVSLYWYRQALGQGPEFLTYFNYEAQQDKSGLPNDRFSAERPEGSISTLTIQRTEQRDSAMYRCASSLAQDYGYTFGSGTRLTVV.

This chain links TRBV5-1 with TRBJ2-2; the D gene is possibly TRBD2 (5 bases). The V gene's germline CDR1 is SGHRS and CDR2 YFSETQ. The CDR3 runs 13 residues. Trimming shortened V by 2 bases and J by 6 bases, and 8 bases separated the two germline ends. This CDR3 is CASSLWESGELFF. DNA for the CDR3: TGCGCCAGCAGCTTATGGGAGTCCGGGGAGCTGTTTTTT.